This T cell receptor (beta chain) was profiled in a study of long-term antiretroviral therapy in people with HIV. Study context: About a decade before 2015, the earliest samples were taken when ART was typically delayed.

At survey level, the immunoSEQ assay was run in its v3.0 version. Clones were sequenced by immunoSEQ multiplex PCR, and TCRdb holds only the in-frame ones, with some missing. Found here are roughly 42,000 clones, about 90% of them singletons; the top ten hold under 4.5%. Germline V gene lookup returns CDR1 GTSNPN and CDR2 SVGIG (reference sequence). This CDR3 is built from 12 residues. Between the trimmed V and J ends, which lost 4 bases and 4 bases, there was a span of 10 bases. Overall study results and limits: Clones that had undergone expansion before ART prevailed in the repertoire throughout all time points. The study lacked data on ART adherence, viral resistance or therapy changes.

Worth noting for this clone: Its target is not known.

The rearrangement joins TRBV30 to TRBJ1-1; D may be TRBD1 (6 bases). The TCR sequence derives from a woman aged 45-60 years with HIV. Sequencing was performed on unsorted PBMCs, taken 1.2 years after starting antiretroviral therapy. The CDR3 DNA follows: TGTGCCTGGACTGGAGGGGGCACTGAAGCTTTCTTT. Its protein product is CAWTGGGTEAFF.